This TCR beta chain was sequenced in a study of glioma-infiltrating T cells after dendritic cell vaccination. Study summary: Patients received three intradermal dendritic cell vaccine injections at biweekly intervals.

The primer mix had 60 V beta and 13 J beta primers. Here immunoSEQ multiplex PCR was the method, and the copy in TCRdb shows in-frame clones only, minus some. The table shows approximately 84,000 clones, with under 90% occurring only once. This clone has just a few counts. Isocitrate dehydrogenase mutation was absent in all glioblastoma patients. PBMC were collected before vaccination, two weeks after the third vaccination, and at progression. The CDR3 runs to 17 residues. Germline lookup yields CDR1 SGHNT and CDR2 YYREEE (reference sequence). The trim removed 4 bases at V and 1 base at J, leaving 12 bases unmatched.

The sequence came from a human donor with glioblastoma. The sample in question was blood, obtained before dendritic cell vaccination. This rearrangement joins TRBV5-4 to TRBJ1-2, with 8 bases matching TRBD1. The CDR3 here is CASSPRQGRGGNYGYTF. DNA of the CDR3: TGTGCCAGCAGCCCGCGACAGGGGAGAGGGGGTAACTATGGCTACACCTTC.